The source of this TCR beta chain is a study of cytomegalovirus exposure and HLA in healthy donors. PCR employed 60 Vbeta and 13 Jbeta primers. Profiling relied on immunoSEQ multiplex PCR, and the TCRdb table lists in-frame clones only, not all of them. Found here are about 67,000 clones; the top ten clones hold 5%. Germline CDR1 reads MDHEN; CDR2 reads SYDVKM. The CDR3 is 16 residues long. Trimming at V came to 6 bases and at J to 7 bases, leaving 15 bases not matched to a gene. The chain employs TRBV28 and TRBJ2-1, with TRBD1 matching 7 bases. The source material was PBMCs. This sequence originates from a woman aged 40 to 50 in good health and CMV-seropositive. CDR3 nucleotides: TGTGCCAGCAGCCCGCCCTCGACAGGGTATCAGAATGAGCAGTTCTTC. Residues: CASSPPSTGYQNEQFF.